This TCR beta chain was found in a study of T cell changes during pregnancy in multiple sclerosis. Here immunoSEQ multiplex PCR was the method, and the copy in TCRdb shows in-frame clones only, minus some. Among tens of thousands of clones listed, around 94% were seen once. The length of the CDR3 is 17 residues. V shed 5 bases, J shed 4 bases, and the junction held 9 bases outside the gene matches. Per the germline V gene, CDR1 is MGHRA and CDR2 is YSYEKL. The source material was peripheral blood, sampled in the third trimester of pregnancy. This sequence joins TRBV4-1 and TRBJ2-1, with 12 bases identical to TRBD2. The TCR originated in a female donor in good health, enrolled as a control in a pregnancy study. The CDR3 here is CASSSPTGLAGYNEQFF. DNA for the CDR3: TGCGCCAGCAGCTCCCCCACGGGACTAGCGGGTTACAATGAGCAGTTCTTC.